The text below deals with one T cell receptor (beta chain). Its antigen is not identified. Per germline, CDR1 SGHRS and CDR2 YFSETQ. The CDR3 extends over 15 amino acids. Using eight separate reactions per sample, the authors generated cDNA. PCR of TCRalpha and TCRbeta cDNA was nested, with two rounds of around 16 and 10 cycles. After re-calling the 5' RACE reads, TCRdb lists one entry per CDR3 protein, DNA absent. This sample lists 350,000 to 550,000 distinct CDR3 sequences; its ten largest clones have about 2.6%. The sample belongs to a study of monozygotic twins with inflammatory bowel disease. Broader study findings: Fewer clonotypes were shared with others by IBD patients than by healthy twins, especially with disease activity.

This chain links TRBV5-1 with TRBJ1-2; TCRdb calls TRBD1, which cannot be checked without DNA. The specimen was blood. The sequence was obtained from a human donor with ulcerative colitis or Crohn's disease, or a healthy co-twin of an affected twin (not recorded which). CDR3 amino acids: CASGTVEDLNYGYTF.